Listed below are T cell receptor beta chains from one sample, sequenced in a study of response to subunit inactivated influenza vaccine. Via MiXCR, TCRdb re-called the RT-PCR reads, giving one row per CDR3 protein. This sample carries about 570,000 distinct CDR3 sequences, about 10% of them seen once, and the ten largest clones take more than 9.5%. Separately, the same data were catalogued under a study of T cells expressing NK-cell markers.

The sequencing here drew on PBMCs from blood, taken on the day of vaccination. These receptors were obtained from a man over 45 who received an inactivated influenza vaccine. Both conserved end residues are part of each CDR3. A D gene is named only where the DNA matches it firmly. A row's size may be missing; if present it is once, few, many or a size class.

clone_size | j_call | v_call | d_call | cdr3_aa | cdr3_nt
. | TRBJ2-5 | TRBV6-1 | . | CASSESGNPIETQYF | TGTGCCAGCAGTGAATCGGGGAACCCCATAGAGACCCAGTACTTC
. | TRBJ1-5 | TRBV12-3/TRBV12-4 | . | CASTQGGNQPQHF | TGTGCCAGTACGCAGGGAGGCAATCAGCCCCAGCATTTT
few | TRBJ2-5 | TRBV6-6 | TRBD2 | CASRTSGQETQYF | TGTGCCAGCAGGACTAGCGGCCAAGAGACCCAGTACTTC
few | TRBJ1-6 | TRBV3-1 | . | CASSQVRDSPLHF | TGTGCCAGCAGCCAAGTACGGGATTCACCCCTCCACTTT
. | TRBJ1-5 | TRBV5-8 | . | CASSRQENQPQHF | TGTGCCAGCAGCCGACAGGAGAATCAGCCCCAGCATTTT
. | TRBJ2-5 | TRBV20-1 | TRBD1 | CSARLIGTGGEETQYF | TGCAGTGCTAGACTTATAGGGACAGGGGGCGAAGAGACCCAGTACTTC
. | TRBJ1-1 | TRBV20-1 | . | CSPRSGNTEAFF | TGCAGTCCTCGCTCCGGGAACACTGAAGCTTTCTTT
few | TRBJ1-4 | TRBV12-3/TRBV12-4 | . | CASSATLRGEKLFF | TGTGCCAGCAGTGCGACACTCAGGGGTGAAAAACTGTTTTTT
many | TRBJ2-2 | TRBV12-3/TRBV12-4 | . | CASSLRRKNTGELFF | TGTGCCAGCAGTTTGAGACGAAAAAACACCGGGGAGCTGTTTTTT
. | TRBJ2-2 | TRBV6-5 | TRBD2 | CASSYSNPRESAGELFF | TGTGCCAGCAGTTACTCGAACCCGCGGGAGAGCGCCGGGGAGCTGTTTTTT
few | TRBJ2-1 | TRBV12-3/TRBV12-4 | TRBD2 | CASRPLTSEGSYNEQFF | TGTGCCAGCAGACCACTCACTAGCGAAGGCTCCTACAATGAGCAGTTCTTC
. | TRBJ2-3 | TRBV9 | . | CASSPQGTEVTDTQYF | TGTGCCAGCAGTCCTCAAGGGACGGAAGTCACAGATACGCAGTATTTT
. | TRBJ2-2 | TRBV12-3/TRBV12-4 | . | CASSLGLLNTGELFF | TGTGCCAGCAGTTTAGGCCTACTAAACACCGGGGAGCTGTTTTTT
few | TRBJ1-5 | TRBV6-2/TRBV6-3 | . | CASSYSRFIGGRGGNQPQHF | TGTGCCAGCAGTTACTCGAGGTTTATTGGGGGGCGCGGGGGCAATCAGCCCCAGCATTTT
. | TRBJ2-3 | TRBV6-1 | . | CASTRSSTDTQYF | TGTGCAAGCACTAGGTCTAGCACAGATACGCAGTATTTT
. | TRBJ2-7 | TRBV5-1 | . | CASSLAPAGNEQYF | TGCGCCAGCAGCTTGGCCCCGGCAGGGAACGAGCAGTACTTC
. | TRBJ2-5 | TRBV25-1 | TRBD2 | CASSLTLGLAGGPYPQETQYF | TGTGCCAGCAGTCTGACACTTGGGCTAGCGGGGGGGCCCTACCCTCAAGAGACCCAGTACTTC
few | TRBJ1-5 | TRBV20-1 | . | CSARGPSNQPQHF | TGCAGTGCTAGGGGACCTAGCAATCAGCCCCAGCATTTT
. | TRBJ2-3 | TRBV25-1 | TRBD1 | CASSEFRTGVPDTQYF | TGTGCCAGCAGTGAATTCCGGACAGGGGTACCAGATACGCAGTATTTT
few | TRBJ1-1 | TRBV3-1 | . | CASSQGGTRPEAFF | TGTGCCAGCAGCCAAGGGGGGACCCGGCCTGAAGCTTTCTTT
few | TRBJ2-5 | TRBV4-2 | . | CASSQAGNHQETQYF | TGTGCCAGCAGCCAAGCCGGGAACCACCAAGAGACCCAGTACTTC
. | TRBJ2-5 | TRBV18 | . | CASSPSSQETQYF | TGTGCCAGCTCACCGTCCAGCCAAGAGACCCAGTACTTC
. | TRBJ2-4 | TRBV5-4 | TRBD1 | CASSGPGQPTLAKNIQYF | TGTGCCAGCAGCGGCCCGGGACAGCCGACCCTCGCCAAAAACATTCAGTACTTC
few | TRBJ2-7 | TRBV3-1 | . | CASSQFQGYEQYF | TGTGCCAGCAGCCAGTTCCAGGGCTACGAGCAGTACTTC
. | TRBJ2-1 | TRBV20-1 | . | CSAQRGPEFF | TGCAGTGCTCAGAGAGGACCCGAGTTCTTC
. | TRBJ2-7 | TRBV5-1 | TRBD1 | CASSQDRFINEQYF | TGCGCCAGCAGCCAGGACAGGTTTATCAACGAGCAGTACTTC
many | TRBJ1-5 | TRBV19 | . | CASSMRRNSNQPQHF | TGTGCCAGTAGTATGCGAAGGAATAGCAATCAGCCCCAGCATTTT
few | TRBJ2-5 | TRBV12-3/TRBV12-4 | TRBD1 | CASRTGGKGTQYF | TGTGCCAGCAGAACAGGGGGCAAGGGGACCCAGTACTTC
. | TRBJ1-1 | TRBV29-1 | TRBD1 | CSVRTGVNTEAFF | TGCAGCGTCCGGACAGGGGTGAACACTGAAGCTTTCTTT
. | TRBJ2-3 | TRBV5-1 | . | CASSVGRGNTDTQYF | TGCGCCAGCAGCGTTGGAAGGGGGAACACAGATACGCAGTATTTT
. | TRBJ2-1 | TRBV6-5 | . | CASSYWVGGARDEQFF | TGTGCCAGCAGTTACTGGGTCGGGGGCGCTAGGGATGAGCAGTTCTTC
. | TRBJ2-7 | TRBV20-1 | TRBD2 | CSASNLAVGSYEQYF | TGCAGTGCTAGTAATCTAGCGGTCGGCTCCTACGAGCAGTACTTC
. | TRBJ2-3 | TRBV12-3/TRBV12-4 | . | CASSPGETSTDTQYF | TGTGCCAGCAGTCCCGGGGAGACTAGCACAGATACGCAGTATTTT
few | TRBJ2-3 | TRBV5-1 | . | CASSLDILAAADTQYF | TGCGCCAGCAGCTTGGATATCCTAGCAGCGGCAGATACGCAGTATTTT
few | TRBJ2-3 | TRBV6-2/TRBV6-3 | TRBD2 | CASSYLRSLLAGGLQDTQYF | TGTGCCAGCAGTTACCTCCGGTCCCTCCTAGCGGGGGGCCTTCAAGATACGCAGTATTTT
few | TRBJ2-2 | TRBV14 | . | CASSQTNPTVPGELFF | TGTGCCAGCAGCCAGACCAATCCTACCGTTCCCGGGGAGCTGTTTTTT
. | TRBJ2-3 | TRBV7-2 | TRBD2 | CATRTGGGRGWQDTQYF | TGTGCCACCAGAACCGGCGGGGGGCGCGGGTGGCAAGATACGCAGTATTTT
many | TRBJ2-7 | TRBV5-5 | . | CASGLEGWGEQYF | TGTGCCAGCGGCTTGGAGGGGTGGGGCGAGCAGTACTTC
few | TRBJ2-5 | TRBV4-1 | . | CASSHKTQGIQETQYF | TGCGCCAGCAGCCACAAGACGCAGGGGATCCAAGAGACCCAGTACTTC
. | TRBJ1-2 | TRBV7-9 | . | CASSLLQGPVGGYTF | TGTGCCAGCAGCTTGTTACAGGGACCTGTGGGAGGCTACACCTTC
. | TRBJ2-1 | TRBV29-1 | . | CSGERQRNNEQFF | TGCAGCGGGGAGAGACAGAGAAACAATGAGCAGTTCTTC
. | TRBJ2-7 | TRBV19 | . | CASSIIFSSYEQYF | TGTGCCAGTAGTATAATCTTCAGCTCCTACGAGCAGTACTTC
. | TRBJ2-7 | TRBV5-1 | . | CASSKADSYEQYF | TGCGCCAGCAGCAAAGCCGACAGCTACGAGCAGTACTTC
many | TRBJ1-5 | TRBV20-1 | TRBD1 | CSAGQGGQPQHF | TGCAGTGCTGGACAGGGGGGTCAGCCCCAGCATTTT
. | TRBJ2-7 | TRBV7-2 | TRBD1 | CASSLGVGQGVYEQYF | TGTGCCAGCAGCTTAGGGGTCGGGCAGGGGGTCTACGAGCAGTACTTC
few | TRBJ1-3 | TRBV12-3/TRBV12-4 | . | CASSETYSGNTIYF | TGTGCCAGCAGCGAGACCTACTCTGGAAACACCATATATTTT
. | TRBJ2-7 | TRBV6-2/TRBV6-3 | TRBD2 | CASSYGTATGTSAYEQYF | TGTGCCAGCAGTTATGGGACAGCCACCGGGACTAGCGCGTACGAGCAGTACTTC
. | TRBJ2-5 | TRBV27 | . | CASSFFSYSQETQYF | TGTGCCAGCAGTTTTTTTTCGTACAGCCAAGAGACCCAGTACTTC
few | TRBJ2-1 | TRBV29-1 | TRBD2 | CSVEVLAGAVEQFF | TGCAGCGTTGAAGTCCTAGCGGGAGCGGTTGAGCAGTTCTTC
few | TRBJ2-7 | TRBV12-3/TRBV12-4 | TRBD1 | CASSPSRGLEQYF | TGTGCCAGCAGTCCCAGCAGGGGGCTCGAGCAGTACTTC
. | TRBJ2-3 | TRBV7-8 | . | CASSSILSTDTQYF | TGTGCCAGCAGCTCTATACTCAGCACAGATACGCAGTATTTT
. | TRBJ2-2 | TRBV30 | TRBD2 | CAWSRGRANTGELFF | TGTGCCTGGAGTAGAGGGAGGGCGAACACCGGGGAGCTGTTTTTT
. | TRBJ2-3 | TRBV20-1 | TRBD2 | CSASPRERTDTQYF | TGCAGTGCCTCCCCGCGGGAGCGCACAGATACGCAGTATTTT
few | TRBJ2-7 | TRBV5-1 | TRBD1 | CASSLDGQGAYEQYF | TGCGCCAGCAGCTTGGATGGACAGGGGGCATACGAGCAGTACTTC